This passage covers 19 T cell receptor beta chains from one sample sequenced in a study of PD-L1 blockade in urothelial cancer. Method: immunoSEQ multiplex PCR; TCRdb's copy keeps in-frame clones and lacks some. The sample lists about 50,000 clones, under 90% occurring once. The time point was: pretreatment peripheral blood. Sequencing used PBMCs, obtained around atezolizumab (anti-PD-L1) treatment. These receptors were obtained from a man aged 70 or older with urothelial cancer.

The rearrangement uses TRBV6-5 and TRBJ2-3; D might be TRBD2 (5 bases). The CDR3 sequence is 15 residues long. Germline lookup yields CDR1 MNHEY and CDR2 SVGAGI. Trimming took off 5 bases at V and 0 bases at J, with 12 bases between the two ends. The CDR3 here is CASSQGEGSTDTQYF. As DNA, the CDR3 is TGTGCCAGCAGTCAAGGCGAGGGCAGCACAGATACGCAGTATTTT.

The gene calls are TRBV5-4 and TRBJ2-1; 7 positions match TRBD2. The CDR3 is 15 residues long. The V gene's germline CDR1 is SGHNT and CDR2 YYREEE (reference sequence). V shed 4 bases and J 11 bases; nucleotides not matched to a gene: 15. CDR3 region: CASSPGLEGVNKQFF. The CDR3 DNA follows: TGTGCCAGCAGCCCCGGACTAGAGGGAGTGAATAAGCAGTTCTTC.

J is TRBJ2-7 and V is TRBV5-4; 12 bases are a match to TRBD2. The junction had 13 bases not matched to a gene; V was cut back by 0 bases and J by 3 bases. This CDR3 spans 19 amino acids. CDR1 and CDR2 (germline): SGHNT, YYREEE (reference sequence). The CDR3 DNA is TGTGCCAGCAGCTTGGGGGGCTCCCGGACTAGCGGGACCTACTACGAGCAGTACTTC. Translated, it gives CASSLGGSRTSGTYYEQYF.

The chain uses TRBV5-4 and TRBJ2-1, with 7 bases identical to TRBD1. The CDR3 has 13 amino acids. V lost 3 bases, J lost 7 bases, and 4 bases stayed unmatched. The germline gives CDR1 SGHNT, CDR2 YYREEE (reference sequence). Here the CDR3 DNA reads TGTGCCAGCAGCTGGGACAGCTTAAATGAGCAGTTCTTC. It translates to CASSWDSLNEQFF. Filled out from reference TRBV5-4 and TRBJ2-1, the complete variable domain reads ETGVTQSPTHLIKTRGQQVTLRCSSQSGHNTVSWYQQALGQGPQFIFQYYREEENGRGNFPPRFSGLQFPNYSSELNVNALELDDSALYLCASSWDSLNEQFFGPGTRLTVL.

The V gene is TRBV7-9, the J gene TRBJ2-7; 9 bases are shared with TRBD2. The CDR3 is 15 amino acids. The junction had 7 bases not matched to a gene; V was cut back by 3 bases and J by 4 bases. In germline, CDR1 is SEHNR, CDR2 FQNEAQ (reference sequence). The chain's CDR3 is CASSFLSGGYYEQYF. The DNA for the CDR3 is TGTGCCAGCAGCTTCCTTAGCGGGGGTTATTACGAGCAGTACTTC.

The rearrangement uses TRBV5-6 and TRBJ1-2; D is perhaps TRBD1 (6 bases). This CDR3 is 13 amino acids long. Germline V gives CDR1 SGHDT, CDR2 YYEEEE. V gave up 1 base and J gave up 6 bases, with 10 bases separating them. CDR3 region: CASSLKSGDGYTF. The CDR3 DNA follows: TGTGCCAGCAGCTTGAAATCAGGGGATGGCTACACCTTC. The variable domain in full, completed from reference TRBV5-6 and TRBJ1-2, reads DAGVTQSPTHLIKTRGQQVTLRCSPKSGHDTVSWYQQALGQGPQFIFQYYEEEERQRGNFPDRFSGHQFPNYSSELNVNALLLGDSALYLCASSLKSGDGYTFGSGTRLTVV.

The V gene is TRBV6-1, the J gene TRBJ1-2; D not resolved. CDR3 size: 18 residues. The V gene's germline CDR1 is MNHNS and CDR2 SASEGT. V was trimmed by 2 bases and J by 0 bases, leaving 19 bases between them. CDR3 sequence (DNA): TGTGCCAGCAGTGAAAGAGGGTTAGGGCGGCCTACTAACTATGGCTACACCTTC. Translated: CASSERGLGRPTNYGYTF.

The chain employs TRBV7-2 and TRBJ1-2; 8 bases align to TRBD1. The CDR3 runs to 14 residues. The germline CDR1 and CDR2 sequences are SGHTA and FQGNSA. Germline trimming cut 4 bases from V and 5 bases from J; bases unmatched to any gene: 6. The CDR3 is CASSSGTGLYGYTF. DNA for the CDR3: TGTGCCAGCAGCTCCGGGACAGGCCTTTATGGCTACACCTTC.

This rearrangement joins TRBV4-3 to TRBJ2-1; 8 positions agree with TRBD1. The germline V gene encodes CDR1 LGHNA and CDR2 YSLEER. V lost 1 base and J lost 8; bases outside the gene matches: 7. This CDR3 contains 15 residues. DNA for the CDR3: TGCGCCAGCAGCCAAGGACAGGGGAATGGCGATGAGCAGTTCTTC. Translated, it gives CASSQGQGNGDEQFF.

This clone was recorded a few times. The rearrangement links TRBV30 to TRBJ1-1; D is perhaps TRBD1 (6 bases). V lost 5 bases and J lost 1, with 8 bases in between. CDR1 GTSNPN and CDR2 SVGIG come from the germline V gene (reference sequence). This CDR3 is 12 amino acids long. CDR3: CAWGQSNTEAFF. CDR3 nucleotide sequence: TGTGCCTGGGGACAGTCGAACACTGAAGCTTTCTTT.

This clone appeared a few times. Other nucleotide sequences from this sample produce the same CDR3. The chain uses TRBV2 and TRBJ2-3; D perhaps matches TRBD2 (5 bases). The germline CDR1 and CDR2 sequences are SNHLY and FYNNEI. V was clipped by 4 bases and J by 3 bases, with 11 bases between them. This CDR3 has 14 residues. The CDR3 is CASSGGRGTDTQYF. The CDR3 DNA sequence: TGTGCCAGCAGTGGAGGTCGCGGGACAGATACGCAGTATTTT.

This chain connects TRBV11-3 to TRBJ2-1; D remains ambiguous. Germline-derived CDR1 and CDR2 are SGHNT and YENEEA. V was cut by 1 base and J by 0 bases, with 7 bases left in between. The CDR3 contains 15 residues. CDR3: CASSLGKSSYNEQFF. The CDR3, as DNA: TGTGCCAGCAGCTTAGGCAAGAGCTCCTACAATGAGCAGTTCTTC. Using reference TRBV11-3 and TRBJ2-1 for the parts outside the CDR3, the full variable domain is EAGVVQSPRYKIIEKKQPVAFWCNPISGHNTLYWYLQNLGQGPELLIRYENEEAVDDSQLPKDRFSAERLKGVDSTLKIQPAELGDSAVYLCASSLGKSSYNEQFFGPGTRLTVL.

This clone has just one count. This chain uses TRBV7-9 with TRBJ2-2; weak D call: TRBD1 (6 bases). CDR3 length: 15 amino acids. CDR1 and CDR2 (germline): SEHNR, FQNEAQ (reference sequence). V lost 5 bases to trimming and J lost 4 bases, with 14 bases between them. The chain's CDR3 is CASSLLQGTTGELFF. The CDR3, as DNA: TGTGCCAGCAGCCTTCTCCAGGGGACCACCGGGGAGCTGTTTTTT.

V usage is TRBV20-1 and J usage is TRBJ1-1; 7 bases match TRBD1. The CDR3 extends over 11 amino acids. Per the germline V gene, CDR1 is DFQATT and CDR2 is SNEGSKA (reference sequence). With V trimmed by 6 bases and J by 7 bases, 5 bases remained unmatched. The CDR3 is CSARGGLEAFF. The CDR3 DNA is TGCAGTGCCCGAGGGGGCCTTGAAGCTTTCTTT.

V and J are TRBV7-6 and TRBJ2-1; TRBD2 might be the D (5 bases). The germline V and J ends were trimmed by 2 bases and 7 bases, with 9 bases remaining between them. The V gene's germline CDR1 is SGHVS and CDR2 FNYEAQ. The CDR3 contains 13 residues. DNA of the CDR3: TGTGCCAGCAGCTTAACTAGATTAAATGAGCAGTTCTTC. It specifies CASSLTRLNEQFF.

This clone was recorded once. This CDR3 reads CSVESRFGSAAFF. In DNA, the CDR3 is TGCAGCGTTGAGAGCCGGTTCGGCAGCGCGGCTTTCTTT. This chain uses TRBV29-1 with TRBJ1-1; the D is unclear. From germline, CDR1 is SQVTM and CDR2 ANQGSEA. The ends were cut back, 3 bases at V and 11 bases at J, with 19 bases in the middle. The CDR3 loop spans 13 amino acids. The complete variable domain, with remaining parts taken from reference TRBV29-1 and TRBJ1-1, reads SAVISQKPSRDICQRGTSLTIQCQVDSQVTMMFWYRQQPGQSLTLIATANQGSEATYESGFVIDKFPISRPNLTFSTLTVSNMSPEDSSIYLCSVESRFGSAAFFGQGTRLTVV.

J is TRBJ2-3 and V is TRBV5-1; 9 bases are a match to TRBD1. J gave up 5 bases and V 6 bases, and 7 bases lay outside the gene matches. This CDR3 comprises 14 residues. The germline V gene encodes CDR1 SGHRS and CDR2 YFSETQ. The CDR3 loop reads CASTPGTGRDTQYF. The CDR3 DNA follows: TGCGCCAGCACTCCCGGGACAGGGAGAGATACGCAGTATTTT.

In its sample, this clone ranks as medium-sized. This sample includes further DNA sequences coding for the same CDR3. The V gene is TRBV28, the J gene TRBJ1-1; TRBD1 might be the D (5 bases). Per germline, CDR1 MDHEN and CDR2 SYDVKM. The V gene lost 6 bases and the J gene lost 1 base, with 12 bases spanning the gap. This CDR3 comprises 14 residues. The CDR3: CASRIQGWNTEAFF. In nucleotides, the CDR3 is TGTGCCAGCAGGATCCAGGGCTGGAACACTGAAGCTTTCTTT. The variable domain in full, with the rest retrieved from reference TRBV28 and TRBJ1-1, is DVKVTQSSRYLVKRTGEKVFLECVQDMDHENMFWYRQDPGLGLRLIYFSYDVKMKEKGDIPEGYSVSREKKERFSLILESASTNQTSMYLCASRIQGWNTEAFFGQGTRLTVV.

This chain joins TRBV15 and TRBJ2-6; tentatively, D is TRBD1 (6 bases). The CDR3 loop spans 16 amino acids. CDR1 is LNHNV and CDR2 is YYDKDF in the germline V gene (reference sequence). V was clipped by 5 bases and J by 1 base, with 12 bases between them. The CDR3 protein is CATSSGQLSGANVLTF. The DNA of the CDR3 is TGTGCCACCAGCTCGGGACAACTTTCTGGGGCCAACGTCCTGACTTTC.